Below are 17 T cell receptor beta chains sequenced from a single sample in a study of T cell responses to AZD1222 COVID-19 vaccine. Assay used: immunoSEQ multiplex PCR; TCRdb lists only in-frame clones, some missing. The sample has 130,000 to 150,000 clones; roughly 88% are singletons. The source was peripheral blood, collected on day 0 of AZD1222 vaccination. Receptor source: an adult in good health.

The chain recombines TRBV28 with TRBJ2-7, with 9 bases lining up with TRBD2. This CDR3 spans 17 amino acids. In germline, CDR1 is MDHEN, CDR2 SYDVKM. Trimming cost V 6 bases and J 4 bases; bases outside gene matches: 16. The CDR3 coding sequence is TGTGCCAGCAGAGGTCCGGGACTAGCAGGGGGTTGGTACGAGCAGTACTTC. Translated: CASRGPGLAGGWYEQYF.

The chain couples TRBV5-1 to TRBJ1-1; D remains ambiguous. CDR1 and CDR2 from the germline V gene are SGHRS and YFSETQ. The V end lost 4 bases, the J end lost 2 bases, and 15 bases lay between the germline ends. This CDR3 is 15 amino acids long. CDR3 bases: TGCGCCAGCAGCACGGACGGAAAACTAAACACTGAAGCTTTCTTT. It is translated as CASSTDGKLNTEAFF. The variable domain in full, completed from reference TRBV5-1 and TRBJ1-1, reads KAGVTQTPRYLIKTRGQQVTLSCSPISGHRSVSWYQQTPGQGLQFLFEYFSETQRNKGNFPGRFSGRQFSNSRSEMNVSTLELGDSALYLCASSTDGKLNTEAFFGQGTRLTVV.

The chain joins TRBV28 to TRBJ1-5; D is undetermined. The germline V and J ends were trimmed by 5 bases and 0 bases, with 11 bases remaining between them. Per the germline V gene, CDR1 is MDHEN and CDR2 is SYDVKM. The CDR3 totals 15 residues. CDR3 sequence (DNA): TGTGCCAGCAGTCTGACACTTTATAGCAATCAGCCCCAGCATTTT. The encoded protein is CASSLTLYSNQPQHF.

The V and J genes are TRBV9 and TRBJ2-5; D unresolved. The CDR3 extends over 13 amino acids. CDR1 SGDLS and CDR2 YYNGEE come from the germline V gene. With 4 bases removed from V and 2 bases from J, the gap between germline ends came to 9 bases. The CDR3 is CASSFGVQETQYF. For the CDR3, the DNA is TGTGCCAGCAGCTTCGGAGTTCAAGAGACCCAGTACTTC.

J is TRBJ2-7 and V is TRBV29-1; 10 bases match TRBD1. The CDR3 has 13 residues. CDR1 and CDR2 from the germline V gene are SQVTM and ANQGSEA. Trimming removed 6 bases from V and 6 bases from J; junction bases left unmatched: 8. CDR3 in DNA: TGCAGCGTGCGTGTGGGACAGGGGACCGAGCAGTACTTC. Protein sequence: CSVRVGQGTEQYF.

The chain has TRBV2 and TRBJ1-5; maybe TRBD1 (5 bases). Germline V CDR1 and CDR2: SNHLY, FYNNEI. V lost 7 bases, J lost 0 bases, and 13 bases lay in between. The CDR3 is 15 residues long. CDR3 sequence (DNA): TGTGCCAGCACCGAGGGACTTCTTAGCAATCAGCCCCAGCATTTT. Amino acid sequence: CASTEGLLSNQPQHF.

V usage is TRBV6-5 and J usage is TRBJ2-6; unclear D gene. Between the trimmed V and J ends, which lost 6 bases and 0 bases, there was a span of 12 bases. The CDR3 sequence is 16 residues long. Germline-derived CDR1 and CDR2 are MNHEY and SVGAGI. CDR3 DNA sequence: TGTGCCAGCAGCTACGTCGAGCACTCTGGGGCCAACGTCCTGACTTTC. Translating it yields CASSYVEHSGANVLTF.

The V call is TRBV2, the J call TRBJ2-7; tentatively, D is TRBD1 (6 bases). The V end was cut by 7 bases, the J end by 6 bases, with 19 bases between. This CDR3 is 14 amino acids long. From germline, CDR1 is SNHLY and CDR2 FYNNEI. CDR3 loop: CASNLPGAISEQYF. For the CDR3, the DNA is TGTGCCAGCAATCTTCCAGGGGCGATTAGCGAGCAGTACTTC.

V and J are TRBV11-3 and TRBJ1-3; D gene ambiguous. From germline, CDR1 is SGHNT and CDR2 YENEEA. The CDR3 has 20 amino acids. Trimming took off 0 bases at V and 1 base at J, with 22 bases between the two ends. CDR3 nucleotide sequence: TGTGCCAGCAGCTTAGACGGAGAACAACACCGGGCCAGATCTGGAAACACCATATATTTT. Translation: CASSLDGEQHRARSGNTIYF. The full variable domain, with the rest looked up from reference TRBV11-3 and TRBJ1-3, is EAGVVQSPRYKIIEKKQPVAFWCNPISGHNTLYWYLQNLGQGPELLIRYENEEAVDDSQLPKDRFSAERLKGVDSTLKIQPAELGDSAVYLCASSLDGEQHRARSGNTIYFGEGSWLTVV.

The chain combines TRBV7-2 with TRBJ1-3; D call uncertain. Deletions cut 1 base from V and 4 bases from J, with 14 bases between. In germline, CDR1 is SGHTA, CDR2 FQGNSA. The CDR3 has 16 residues. CDR3 in DNA: TGTGCCAGCAGCTTAGGATTCGACAAGGACGGAAACACCATATATTTT. Amino acids: CASSLGFDKDGNTIYF.

V gene TRBV7-9 combines with J gene TRBJ1-3; 8 bases map to TRBD1. Germline V CDR1 and CDR2: SEHNR, FQNEAQ (reference sequence). The CDR3 has 15 residues. V dropped 2 bases and J dropped 4; count of bases not matched to a gene: 4. CDR3 amino acids: CASSLQGAVGNTIYF. The DNA of the CDR3 is TGTGCCAGCAGCTTACAGGGGGCAGTAGGAAACACCATATATTTT.

The CDR3 region is CASSQFRGAAGYTF. Written as DNA, the CDR3 is TGTGCCAGCAGCCAATTTAGGGGGGCGGCGGGCTACACCTTC. J is TRBJ1-2 and V is TRBV6-5; the D gene is possibly TRBD1 (6 bases). Trimming stripped 6 bases from V and 8 bases from J, with 19 bases between. CDR3 length equals 14 residues. CDR1 and CDR2 from the germline V gene are MNHEY and SVGAGI.

The CDR3 sequence: CASSPEGFYYGYTF. The CDR3 region has the DNA TGTGCCAGCAGCCCAGAAGGGTTCTACTATGGCTACACCTTC. The chain combines TRBV28 with TRBJ1-2; D is ambiguous. V lost 6 bases, J lost 3 bases, and 14 bases lay in between. The CDR3 contains 14 residues. CDR1 is MDHEN and CDR2 is SYDVKM in the germline V gene.

The chain has TRBV28 and TRBJ2-1, with 7 nucleotides matching TRBD1. The length of the CDR3 is 15 residues. Per germline, CDR1 MDHEN and CDR2 SYDVKM. Trimming removed 2 bases from V and 5 bases from J; junction bases left unmatched: 6. DNA for the CDR3: TGTGCCAGCAGTTTACTACAGGGGAAGCACAATGAGCAGTTCTTC. Translation: CASSLLQGKHNEQFF.

CDR3 sequence: CASSSWTGANEKLFF. In DNA form, the CDR3 reads TGTGCCAGCAGTTCCTGGACAGGGGCTAATGAAAAACTGTTTTTT. The chain is built from TRBV27 and TRBJ1-4, with TRBD1 matching 9 bases. V lost 4 bases and J lost 3; bases outside the gene matches: 3. Germline lookup yields CDR1 MNHEY and CDR2 SMNVEV (reference sequence). The CDR3 consists of 15 residues.

The chain carries TRBV5-1 and TRBJ1-2; maybe TRBD1 (6 bases). V shed 3 bases and J shed 8 bases, with 20 bases lying between them. CDR1 and CDR2 (germline): SGHRS, YFSETQ. The CDR3 loop spans 15 amino acids. As DNA, the CDR3 is TGCGCCAGCAGCTCCACGACAGGATCAGTGGGAGGCTACACCTTC. Translation gives CASSSTTGSVGGYTF.

The V call is TRBV18, the J call TRBJ2-3; 8 positions match TRBD2. The germline V gene has CDR1 KGHSH and CDR2 LQKENI. The CDR3 is 16 residues long. The V and J ends lost 0 bases and 3 bases, in that order; junction bases with no gene match: 5. CDR3 in amino acids: CASSPPGSSGTDTQYF. The CDR3 DNA reads as TGTGCCAGCTCACCACCAGGCTCTAGCGGGACAGATACGCAGTATTTT.